This TCR beta chain originates from a study of T cell changes during pregnancy in multiple sclerosis. J lost 5 bases, V lost 3 bases, and 7 bases had no gene match. Germline V CDR1 and CDR2: MNHEY, SVGAGI. This CDR3 has 14 residues. This clone showed up just once. TCRdb's table, derived via immunoSEQ multiplex PCR, lists solely in-frame clones and lacks some. The sample has about 46,000 clones, around 92% seen once. The clonotype originates from a female donor with multiple sclerosis, enrolled in a pregnancy study. The chain uses TRBV6-5 and TRBJ2-7; 7 bases align to TRBD2. The sequencing used CD8+ T cells from peripheral blood mononuclear cells, collected after pregnancy. CDR3 sequence: CASSYGLGVNEQYF. Here the CDR3 DNA reads TGTGCCAGCAGTTATGGACTAGGTGTCAACGAGCAGTACTTC.